This is a list of T cell receptor beta chains from one sample in a study of blood T cell repertoires in COVID-19. Repertoires were generated with immunoSEQ multiplex PCR, while TCRdb's copy carries only in-frame clones and drops some. The data contain about 300,000 clones, roughly 88% of them seen just once; the ten biggest clones take up 1.5% to 2%. Sequenced input: peripheral blood. These receptor sequences come from a woman between 50 and 59 years old with acute or convalescent COVID-19. Both conserved end residues are part of each CDR3. The D gene is left open where the match is weak. Where a row states a size, it is once, few, many or the class of an expanded clone; other rows omit it.

>-|once|TRBJ2-7|TRBV21-1
TGTGCCAGCAGCCTCATGGATCGGACTAGCGGGCTTGTCGAGCAGTACTTC
CASSLMDRTSGLVEQYF
>TRBD2|-|TRBJ2-1|TRBV11-3
TGTGCCAGCAGCGCGGATAGCGGGAATATCGATGAGCAGTTCTTC
CASSADSGNIDEQFF
>TRBD1|-|TRBJ2-3|TRBV7-7
TGTGCCAGCAGCAGAGACAGGGAAGATACGCAGTATTTT
CASSRDREDTQYF
>TRBD1|-|TRBJ1-2|TRBV28
TGTGCCAGCAGTTCGGACAGGAAGTATGGCTACACCTTC
CASSSDRKYGYTF
>TRBD1|-|TRBJ1-5|TRBV5-1
TGCGCCAGCAGCCCCGGTAACGGACAGGCCAATCAGCCCCAGCATTTT
CASSPGNGQANQPQHF
>TRBD2|-|TRBJ2-3|TRBV14
TGTGCCAGCAGCCCTAGCGGGAGGGGCACAGATACGCAGTATTTT
CASSPSGRGTDTQYF
>TRBD1|-|TRBJ2-7|TRBV28
TGTGCCAGCCAAAGGGACAGCACCTACGAGCAGTACTTC
CASQRDSTYEQYF
>TRBD1|-|TRBJ1-1|TRBV28
TGTGCCAGCAGTCCCCTCAGGGGGCTTGGCACTGAAGCTTTCTTT
CASSPLRGLGTEAFF
>-|-|TRBJ1-4|TRBV28
TGTGCCAGCAGTTTAGAGAAGGGGATAAGAGAAAAACTGTTTTTT
CASSLEKGIREKLFF
>-|-|TRBJ1-5|TRBV9
TGTGCCAGCAGCCCGACGGGAGGAGGGTATCAGCCCCAGCATTTT
CASSPTGGGYQPQHF
>TRBD1|few|TRBJ1-2|TRBV28
TGTGCCAGCAGCCGACCCGGACAGGGAAGAGGCTACACCTTC
CASSRPGQGRGYTF
>TRBD2|once|TRBJ2-7|TRBV5-1
TGCGCCAGCAGCACCTCTAGCGGGGAGGCTTCCGGGCAGTACTTC
CASSTSSGEASGQYF
>-|-|TRBJ2-3|TRBV6-2/TRBV6-3
TGTGCCAGCAGTCCCATCCCCCAGGGGACAGATACGCAGTATTTT
CASSPIPQGTDTQYF
>-|once|TRBJ2-1|TRBV6-6
TGTGCCAGCAGTTATACGGACAGCTCCTACAATGAGCAGTTCTTC
CASSYTDSSYNEQFF
>-|-|TRBJ2-3|TRBV9
TGTGCCAGCTCTTCGGACGGGGGAACCACAGATACGCAGTATTTT
CASSSDGGTTDTQYF
>TRBD2|-|TRBJ2-3|TRBV10-3
TGTGCCATCAGTGAGATAGCGGGAGCTGTGGCAGATACGCAGTATTTT
CAISEIAGAVADTQYF
>-|once|TRBJ1-4|TRBV20-1
TGCAGGGAGGGCGTTAATGAAAAACTGTTTTTT
CREGVNEKLFF
>TRBD1|-|TRBJ2-3|TRBV24-1
TGTGCCACCAGTGAACCCGGGACAGCCAGTAGCGATACGCAGTATTTT
CATSEPGTASSDTQYF
>-|-|TRBJ2-3|TRBV7-2
TGTGCCAGCAGCCTCCTGGCCGGGGTTGTAACAGATACGCAGTATTTT
CASSLLAGVVTDTQYF
>-|-|TRBJ2-7|TRBV4-1
TGCGCCAGCAGCCAAGGATTCAGGGGTTCTAACGAGCAGTACTTC
CASSQGFRGSNEQYF
>-|-|TRBJ2-7|TRBV7-2
TGTGCCAGCAGCTTACCCCAGGGAGGATACGAGCAGTACTTC
CASSLPQGGYEQYF
>-|-|TRBJ1-5|TRBV28
TGTGCCAGCAGTTTCCGACAGTTAAGACAGCCCCAGCATTTT
CASSFRQLRQPQHF
>TRBD1|-|TRBJ1-2|TRBV27
TGTGCCAGCAGTTTGCTGACAGGGGGAAACTATGGCTACACCTTC
CASSLLTGGNYGYTF
>TRBD1|-|TRBJ2-7|TRBV6-5
TGTGCCAGCAGTACAACCGGGACAGGCTACTACGAGCAGTACTTC
CASSTTGTGYYEQYF
>TRBD2|-|TRBJ2-7|TRBV9
TGTGCCAGCAGCGTAGGAGGGACTAGTAACTACGAGCAGTACTTC
CASSVGGTSNYEQYF
>-|-|TRBJ2-5|TRBV5-1
TGCGCCAGCAGGGCAAACCAAGAGACCCAGTACTTC
CASRANQETQYF
>TRBD1|-|TRBJ1-3|TRBV2
TGTGCCAGCAGTGGCCGGGACAGGGGATACACCATATATTTT
CASSGRDRGYTIYF
>-|-|TRBJ1-1|TRBV3-1/TRBV3-2
TGTGCCAGCAGCCAAGATCCTAGACAGCTTTTT
CASSQDPRQLF
>-|-|TRBJ2-1|TRBV5-6
TGTGCCAGCAGCTTGTATACGGGAGAGGTGGTGTACGATGAGCAGTTCTTC
CASSLYTGEVVYDEQFF
>-|-|TRBJ1-5|TRBV6-5
TGTGCCAGCAGCCGAACTGGGCCCACGAATCAGCCCCAGCATTTT
CASSRTGPTNQPQHF
>-|few|TRBJ2-2|TRBV7-3
TGTGCCAGCAGCAAACAAACCGCGAACACCGGGGAGCTGTTTTTT
CASSKQTANTGELFF
>-|-|TRBJ1-1|TRBV27
TGTGCCAGCAGACCCCCGTGGTACGGGGGCACTGAAGCTTTCTTT
CASRPPWYGGTEAFF
>-|-|TRBJ1-4|TRBV2
TGTGCCAGCAGGGAGAGTAGGAGAGATGAAAAACTGTTTTTT
CASRESRRDEKLFF
>TRBD2|once|TRBJ2-7|TRBV6-5
TGTGCCAGCTCACTTCGCGGGAGTAACGACGAGCAGTACTTC
CASSLRGSNDEQYF
>TRBD1|-|TRBJ1-3|TRBV19
TGTGCCAGTAGTACGAGGGACAGGGGCTCTGGAAACACCATATATTTT
CASSTRDRGSGNTIYF
>TRBD2|-|TRBJ2-7|TRBV11-2
TGTGCCAGCAGCTTAGCAGCGGGAGGCACCTACGAGCAGTACTTC
CASSLAAGGTYEQYF
>TRBD1|-|TRBJ1-5|TRBV15
TGTGCCACCAGCGTTAGCAGGGGGCTAGGACAGCCCCAGCATTTT
CATSVSRGLGQPQHF
>TRBD2|-|TRBJ2-1|TRBV28
TGTGCCAGCAGTTTGAGGACTAGCGGGAACTCCTACAATGAGCAGTTCTTC
CASSLRTSGNSYNEQFF
>-|once|TRBJ1-4|TRBV7-2
TGTGCCAGCAGCTTAGTCGCACGGTACGGTGAAAAACTGTTTTTT
CASSLVARYGEKLFF
>TRBD2|-|TRBJ2-1|TRBV14
TGTGCCAGCAGCCAAGTCTTCGCGGGAGCCGATGAGCAGTTCTTC
CASSQVFAGADEQFF
>TRBD1|once|TRBJ1-6|TRBV5-1
TGCGCCAGCAGCTTGGCCCCGGGACAGGGAAGACCCCTCCACTTT
CASSLAPGQGRPLHF
>TRBD2|-|TRBJ2-5|TRBV19
TGTGCCAGTAGTATACGGGAGGAGGCAGAGACCCAGTACTTC
CASSIREEAETQYF
>-|-|TRBJ2-5|TRBV11-2
TGTGCCAGCAGCCAGGACACGCAAGAGACCCAGTACTTC
CASSQDTQETQYF
>TRBD2|-|TRBJ2-3|TRBV7-8
TGTGCCAGCAGCCTACGGACTAGCGGGAGATTCAATACGCAGTATTTT
CASSLRTSGRFNTQYF
>-|-|TRBJ1-1|TRBV6-5
TGTGCCAGCAGCGTCTTGAACACTGAAGCTTTCTTT
CASSVLNTEAFF
>-|-|TRBJ2-5|TRBV28
TGTGCCAGCAGTTTAGCGTGGGAGACCCAGTACTTC
CASSLAWETQYF
>TRBD1|-|TRBJ2-5|TRBV5-1
TGCGCCAGCAGCGAAAACAGGGGGTACCAAGAGACCCAGTACTTC
CASSENRGYQETQYF
>-|-|TRBJ1-5|TRBV6-2/TRBV6-3
TGTGCCAGCAGTTACTCGGCTCAGATTAGCAATCAGCCCCAGCATTTT
CASSYSAQISNQPQHF